This T cell receptor beta chain is from a study of blood T cell repertoires in COVID-19. Turning to the study itself: Spain, Italy and the United States supplied samples that represented acute and convalescent COVID-19. Sources were T cells, B-cell-depleted T cells, or PBMCs; the material itself was cDNA or gDNA.

Original processing methods: Researchers report that nucleated cell counts were estimated from reference gene primer amplification. Some clones are missing from TCRdb's copy, which holds only in-frame ones; the method was immunoSEQ multiplex PCR. V and J calls and clone size come straight from that table; D and trimming were deduced from the DNA. The sample lists some 200,000 clones, roughly 86% occurring once. The V segment lost 6 bases and the J segment 0 bases; nucleotides outside the gene matches: 0. The germline V gene has CDR1 SGHAT and CDR2 FQNNGV. This CDR3 spans 15 amino acids. The chain carries TRBV11-2 and TRBJ2-5; 14 bases agree with TRBD2. The receptor's source is a woman aged 45-65 years with active or convalescent COVID-19. Material: peripheral blood. This CDR3 reads CASRTSGRDQETQYF. As DNA, the CDR3 is TGTGCCAGCAGGACTAGCGGGAGGGACCAAGAGACCCAGTACTTC. The full variable domain, in which reference TRBV11-2 and TRBJ2-5 provide the parts outside the CDR3, is EAGVAQSPRYKIIEKRQSVAFWCNPISGHATLYWYQQILGQGPKLLIQFQNNGVVDDSQLPKDRFSAERLKGVDSTLKIQPAKLEDSAVYLCASRTSGRDQETQYFGPGTRLLVL.